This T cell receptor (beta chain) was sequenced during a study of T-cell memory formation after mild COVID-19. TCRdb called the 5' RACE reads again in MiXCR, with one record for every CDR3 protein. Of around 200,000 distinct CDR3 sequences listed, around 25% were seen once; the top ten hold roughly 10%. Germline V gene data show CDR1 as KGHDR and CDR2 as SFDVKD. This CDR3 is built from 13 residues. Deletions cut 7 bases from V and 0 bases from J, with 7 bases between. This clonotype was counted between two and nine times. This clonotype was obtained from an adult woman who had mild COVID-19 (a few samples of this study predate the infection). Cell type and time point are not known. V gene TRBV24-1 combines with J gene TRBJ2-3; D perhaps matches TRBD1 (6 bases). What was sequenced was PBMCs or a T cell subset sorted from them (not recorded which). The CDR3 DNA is TGTGCCACCAGCGGACAGAGCACAGATACGCAGTATTTT. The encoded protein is CATSGQSTDTQYF.